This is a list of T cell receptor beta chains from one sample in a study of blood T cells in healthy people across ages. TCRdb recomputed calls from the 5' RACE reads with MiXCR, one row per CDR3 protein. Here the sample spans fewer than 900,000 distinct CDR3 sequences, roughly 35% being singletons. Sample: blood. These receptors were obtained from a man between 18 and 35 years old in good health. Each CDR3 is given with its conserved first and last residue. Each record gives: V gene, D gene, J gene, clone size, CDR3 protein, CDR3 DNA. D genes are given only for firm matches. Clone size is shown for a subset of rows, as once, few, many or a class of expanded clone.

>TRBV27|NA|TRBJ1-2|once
CASSYSGVDGYTF
TGTGCCAGCAGTTACTCGGGGGTTGATGGCTACACCTTC
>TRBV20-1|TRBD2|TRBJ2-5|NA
CSALGLAAFQETQYF
TGCAGTGCCCTGGGACTAGCGGCGTTCCAAGAGACCCAGTACTTC
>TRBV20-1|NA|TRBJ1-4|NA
CSASPAGARTNEKLFF
TGCAGTGCTAGCCCCGCAGGGGCGAGAACTAATGAAAAACTGTTTTTT
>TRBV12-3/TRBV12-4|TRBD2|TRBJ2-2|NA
CASSLLVASGTNTGELFF
TGTGCCAGCAGTTTATTGGTCGCTAGCGGGACCAACACCGGGGAGCTGTTTTTT
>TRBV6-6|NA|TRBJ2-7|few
CASSYAGGNEQYF
TGTGCCAGCAGTTACGCAGGAGGGAACGAGCAGTACTTC
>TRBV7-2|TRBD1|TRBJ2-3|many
CASSWGDRGLADTQYF
TGTGCCAGCAGCTGGGGGGACAGGGGGCTTGCAGATACGCAGTATTTT
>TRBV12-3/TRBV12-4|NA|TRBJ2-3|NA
CASSSGPRGWADTQYF
TGTGCCAGCAGTTCCGGGCCCAGAGGATGGGCAGATACGCAGTATTTT
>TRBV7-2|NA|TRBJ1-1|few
CASSLAIGGWTEAFF
TGTGCCAGCAGCTTAGCGATCGGTGGGTGGACTGAAGCTTTCTTT
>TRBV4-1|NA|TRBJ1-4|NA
CASSQAATNEKLFF
TGCGCCAGCAGCCAAGCTGCAACTAATGAAAAACTGTTTTTT
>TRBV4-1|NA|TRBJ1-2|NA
CASSSPRDPPGANYGYTF
TGCGCCAGCAGCTCCCCCCGGGACCCCCCGGGGGCTAACTATGGCTACACCTTC
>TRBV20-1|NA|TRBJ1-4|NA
CSALRGGLNEKLFF
TGCAGTGCTCTCCGCGGGGGGTTGAATGAAAAACTGTTTTTT
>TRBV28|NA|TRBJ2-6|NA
CASTRQAGRANVLTF
TGTGCCAGCACCCGGCAGGCGGGTAGGGCCAACGTCCTGACTTTC
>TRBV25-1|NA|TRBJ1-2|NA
CASSEDGENGGYTF
TGTGCCAGCAGTGAAGATGGGGAAAACGGGGGCTACACCTTC
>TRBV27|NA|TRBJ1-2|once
CAGSLMATGNYGYTF
TGTGCCGGCAGTTTAATGGCAACGGGGAACTATGGCTACACCTTC
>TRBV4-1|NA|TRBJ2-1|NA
CASSQGVGSDNEQFF
TGCGCCAGCAGCCAAGGGGTGGGGTCGGACAATGAGCAGTTCTTC
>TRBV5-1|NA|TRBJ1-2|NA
CTSSFGGVDNYGYTF
TGCACCAGCAGCTTCGGAGGGGTGGACAACTATGGCTACACCTTC
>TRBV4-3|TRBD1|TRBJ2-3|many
CASSQDGQGRGTDTQYF
TGCGCCAGCAGCCAAGATGGACAGGGGAGGGGCACAGATACGCAGTATTTT
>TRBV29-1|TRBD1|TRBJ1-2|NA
CSVPPGQGPPGYTF
TGCAGCGTTCCTCCGGGACAGGGGCCCCCTGGCTACACCTTC
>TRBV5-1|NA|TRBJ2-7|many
CASSLGRVEDEQYF
TGCGCCAGCAGCTTGGGCAGGGTTGAGGACGAGCAGTACTTC
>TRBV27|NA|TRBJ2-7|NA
CASSQRANEQYF
TGTGCCAGCAGTCAAAGGGCCAACGAGCAGTACTTC
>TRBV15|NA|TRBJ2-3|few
CATGGLAVTDTQYF
TGTGCCACCGGGGGCTTAGCTGTCACAGATACGCAGTATTTT
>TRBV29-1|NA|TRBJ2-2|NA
CSVEGRLTGELFF
TGCAGCGTTGAAGGCCGTTTGACCGGGGAGCTGTTTTTT
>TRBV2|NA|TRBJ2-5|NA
CAAAGAIQETQYF
TGTGCGGCCGCGGGGGCCATCCAAGAGACCCAGTACTTC